This T cell receptor beta chain was identified in a study of human T cells and chemical hapten exposure (dated by TCRdb to about 2021). Some background on the complete study: For sensitization, 2% DPC in acetone was applied to a 2 cm by 2 cm area of upper inner arm skin. Throughout the study period of about 25 weeks, patients also received therapeutic DPC doses to the scalp every week. Patch tests used Finn chambers with 0.01% DPC on the upper back, scored after 6 days by International Contact Dermatitis Research Group standards. The patient cohort, mostly female, included alopecia areata with under or over 50% scalp involvement, alopecia totalis and alopecia universalis. The libraries were sequenced as a pool, and the TCR yield per sample differed mostly because of small variations in library volumes within the pool. The study tracked peripheral blood TCR repertoire changes in vivo during primary and secondary sensitization to the hapten diphenylcyclopropenone (DPC) in alopecia patients. Blood samples were taken from patients before sensitization (week 0) and at 2, 6 and about 24 weeks after DPC sensitization. About 28 alopecia patients gave blood for TCR sequencing at one to four time points (pre-sensitization, 2, 6 and 24 weeks). From each blood RNA sample, both TCR alpha and TCR beta chains were sequenced.

Receptor amplification or capture employed RACE. Sequencing used a NextSeq 500. During library preparation, unique molecular identifiers were attached to individual cDNA molecules so that TCRs could be counted in a quantitative, reproducible way. For the original study's pipeline: A median of roughly 99,000 TCRs per sample was observed, with a range of about 23,224 to 690,600. V, J and CDR3 annotation of the TCR reads was carried out using the Decombinator software suite. For the PS versus PT1 abundance plots, all samples were subsampled to the same number of TCRs (28,000). Expanded TCRs were defined as absent before sensitization and observed at least eight times at the 2-week time point. TCRdb handled the public reads itself, with Q25 trimming in fastp and clone calling in MiXCR, and kept productive beta chains. Each entry merges the rows of one CDR3 protein and shows their most common DNA and genes. The V and J calls here are based on TCRdb, not the publication. This sample gives some 43,000 distinct CDR3 sequences in total; 3% to 4% of them show up just once. The top ten constitute around 28% of the sample.

For CDR1 and CDR2, the germline V gene lists SNHLY and FYNNEI. V loses 9 bases, J loses 4 bases, and the germline ends lie 15 bases apart. There are 14 amino acids in the CDR3, from cysteine to phenylalanine inclusive. The DNA shown is the 42-base CDR3, in frame from base 1. Sample time point, as interpreted from the label and publication: patch test 1, 2 weeks after DPC sensitization. The treatment or condition tag for this specimen amounts to: therapeutic diphenylcyclopropenone sensitization with weekly scalp DPC. Total RNA was extracted from unfractionated whole blood that had been collected in Tempus Blood RNA tubes. Blood at each patch-test visit was drawn before the patch test was applied. Eligible patients were aged 18 to 70, diagnosed with alopecia, deemed suitable for DPC therapy, and excluded if pregnant. This clonotype appeared many times. Its antigen remains unidentified. Base qualities are not at hand, and no much larger clone is one base apart.

Results and caveats for the whole study, not just this receptor: Patch test score was positively correlated with the number of PT1 expanded TCRs, with significance at thresholds 8, 16 and 32 but not at 4. All patients had alopecia, a presumed autoimmune disease, so their immune response might differ from that of healthy individuals. Expanded TCRs formed significantly more large CDR3 similarity clusters than pre-sensitization or healthy control sets, consistent with antigen-driven responses. Repeated subsampling changed both the strength of the expansion versus patch-test correlation and the threshold at which the correlation became significant. The number of TCRs above 1 in 1000 frequency did not change with DPC sensitization; there was no evidence of global repertoire structure alterations.

The sequence is built from TRBV2 and TRBJ2-2; TRBD1 is possibly the D segment (6 matching bases). The input for sequencing was whole blood, taken in connection with sensitization to the hapten diphenylcyclopropenone (DPC). This sequence was found in a man aged 50-59 years with alopecia areata. Some clones in this sample may be carry-over from other donors' samples. The CDR3 protein sequence reads: CAREQGPATGELFF. The DNA is as follows: TGTGCCAGGGAACAGGGCCCCGCCACCGGGGAGCTGTTTTTT. Reference TRBV2 and TRBJ2-2 proteins supply the regions before and after the CDR3; the full variable domain is: EPEVTQTPSHQVTQMGQEVILRCVPISNHLYFYWYRQILGQKVEFLVSFYNNEISEKSEIFDDQFSVERPDGSNFTLKIRSTKLEDSAMYFCAREQGPATGELFFGEGSRLTVL.